The entry below describes one TCR beta chain. The antigen it recognizes is unknown. The sample holds no much larger clone one base away, and base qualities are not on file. Each donor gave one peripheral blood draw, averaging roughly 120 mL, which was collected into heparinised tubes. A BD FACSAria II was used to sort naive, central memory, regulatory and stem cell-like memory CD4+ T cells with a panel that included CD45RO, CCR7, CD25, CD127, CD95 and CD27. Purity was above 95% for every sorted population. PBMCs were separated immediately by Lymphoprep density gradient centrifugation and were stained directly, without being cultured. So that batch effects would be minimized, each experiment stained and sorted samples in pairs, pairing one healthy donor with one patient. These data are taken from a study of beta chain features in type 1 diabetes (dated by TCRdb to about 2018). Broadly, across the study: Patients and healthy donors did not differ in mean age, gender distribution, total cell number or subset yield. A total of approximately 100,000,000 sorted cells were examined across all samples, and the number of cells per subset was strongly correlated with RNA yield. In the study, TCRB repertoires of sorted circulating CD4+ T cell subsets from recently diagnosed type 1 diabetes patients were compared with those of matched healthy donors. Regulatory and stem cell-like memory subsets were isolated from only 8 patients and roughly eight healthy donors, whereas naive and central memory subsets came from all 28 donors. Here is what the overall study found, with its caveats: Because cDNA rather than genomic DNA was sequenced, highly expressing activated cells could have been over-represented, although no difference in activation and CD3 levels was found between groups. Naive, central memory and regulatory TCRB repertoires appeared to be more similar among patients than among healthy donors. Because small numbers of individuals were included in the HLA sub-analyses, any influence of HLA type on TCRB rearrangement was left unresolved. In all four CD4+ subsets, TCRB CDR3 length was moderately but significantly shorter in type 1 diabetes patients. PCR may preferentially amplify shorter templates, but because patient and control samples were amplified and corrected together, any resulting skew would affect both groups equally. At VDJ recombination sites, type 1 diabetes patients had fewer insertions and more deleted nucleotides, which implies abnormalities in thymic rearrangement.

Deletion took 0 bases off V and 2 bases off J, with a span of 11 bases between the germline ends. The CDR3 has 15 amino acids, counting the end cysteine and phenylalanine. Just the 45-base CDR3 DNA is kept, in frame starting at base 1. CDR1 and CDR2 are read off the germline V gene as SGDLS and YYNGEE. The High Capacity cDNA Reverse Transcription Kit was used to reverse transcribe all of the isolated RNA, meaning that expressed TCRB transcripts were what got sequenced. Deep immunoSEQ sequencing was applied to naive, central memory and regulatory T cell samples, giving an average of roughly 3.5 million total reads per sample. Sorted cells were lysed in RLT buffer, and RNA was extracted using DNase-treated RNeasy Micro or Mini kits according to cell number. To prevent cross-contamination, each cell subset was processed individually, whereas patient and healthy donor samples were processed jointly. The immunoSEQ multiplex PCR was used to amplify TCRB sequences from cDNA, yielding 87-bp fragments that span the CDR3 region. The amplicons were sequenced using the Illumina HiSeq platform. Regarding the original processing steps: Synthetic template baselines were used to correct PCR bias computationally, reads within Hamming distance 2 were collapsed together, and singletons that could not be merged were discarded. Reads were aligned to IMGT to assign V, D and J genes, CDR3 length, and insertions or deletions at six rearrangement sites. Within each subset, clonotype counts were normalized to the number of sorted cells before true diversity and Gini coefficients were calculated with the tcR R package. Repertoire sharing was quantified using the overlap coefficient calculated on TCRB nucleotide sequences. Out-of-frame TCRB sequences from naive cells were analyzed to stand in for the pre-selection repertoire. TCRdb mirrors the immuneACCESS table, restricted to in-frame sequences. Some clones are absent from its copies; in checked studies, under half trace to an unresolved V gene, and the reason for the others is unknown. V and J calls and clone size are given by that table; D and trimming were obtained from the DNA. Within this sample are about 700,000 clones, with around an eighth of them counted one time only. Of the sample, approximately 0.021% is held by the ten largest clones.

Sequenced: naive CD4+ T cells from blood. What this sample's cell subset or site label stands for: true naive CD4+ T cells. The source is a man aged 18-30 years with type 1 diabetes. This sequence uses TRBV9 and TRBJ2-5; possibly the D gene is TRBD2, per 5 matching bases. CDR3 region: CASSVATWEQETQYF. The sequenced DNA: TGTGCCAGCAGCGTAGCTACATGGGAGCAAGAGACCCAGTACTTC.